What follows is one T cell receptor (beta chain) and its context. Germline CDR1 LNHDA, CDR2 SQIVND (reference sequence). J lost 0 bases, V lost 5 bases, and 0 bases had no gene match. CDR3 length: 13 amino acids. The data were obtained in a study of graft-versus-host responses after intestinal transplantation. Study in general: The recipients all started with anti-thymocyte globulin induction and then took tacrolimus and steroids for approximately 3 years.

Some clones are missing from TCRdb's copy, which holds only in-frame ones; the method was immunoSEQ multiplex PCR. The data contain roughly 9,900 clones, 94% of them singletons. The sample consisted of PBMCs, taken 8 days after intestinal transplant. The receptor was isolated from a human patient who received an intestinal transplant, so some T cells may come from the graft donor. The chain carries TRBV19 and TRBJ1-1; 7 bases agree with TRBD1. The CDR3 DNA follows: TGTGCCAGTAGTGGGACAGTGAACACTGAAGCTTTCTTT. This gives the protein CASSGTVNTEAFF. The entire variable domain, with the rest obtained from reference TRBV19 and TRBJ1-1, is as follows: DGGITQSPKYLFRKEGQNVTLSCEQNLNHDAMYWYRQDPGQGLRLIYYSQIVNDFQKGDIAEGYSVSREKKESFPLTVTSAQKNPTAFYLCASSGTVNTEAFFGQGTRLTVV.